This TCR beta chain emerged from a study of T cells in Graves' hyperthyroidism and ophthalmopathy. Across the whole study: The blood sample was taken at first diagnosis, before treatment began. Study results and limitations: A median about 6 months before onset, the model predicted ophthalmopathy. Blood also contained most expanded thyroid clonotypes above 0.001.

From RNA transcripts, TCR beta CDR3 regions were amplified. HTBI primers were used for first-round RT-PCR of the TCR CDR3. TCRdb called the multiplex PCR reads again in MiXCR, with one record for every CDR3 protein. The table includes under 250,000 distinct CDR3 sequences, approximately 23% detected once. This clonotype occurred many times. Its antigen is unknown. Trimming left V 8 bases short and J 7 bases short, with 15 bases between. The CDR3 totals 14 residues. The germline V gene has CDR1 MNHNS and CDR2 SASEGT. Uncontrolled infection, other autoimmune disease, pregnancy or lactation disqualified patients from enrolment.

The V and J genes are TRBV6-1 and TRBJ1-6, with D possibly being TRBD1 (6 bases). The sequence was collected from a middle-aged woman with Graves' ophthalmopathy. Specimen: blood. The DNA for the CDR3 is TGTGCCAGCGCAATGGGGGCTTTAAATTCACCCCTCCACTTT. As protein: CASAMGALNSPLHF.